This T cell receptor beta chain was captured by sequencing in a study of CD8+CD57+ T cells in acquired aplastic anemia. Study information: Sorted CD4+ and CD8+ cells gave an average of 3.2 ug of DNA.

Per germline, CDR1 MGHRA and CDR2 YSYEKL. V lost 4 bases to trimming and J lost 8 bases, with 12 bases between them. This CDR3 is 13 amino acids long. Overall study findings and caveats: It was found that under 30 CD8+ CDR3 sequences were shared between patients and controls. For CD8+ Simpson's diversity, patients and controls showed no significant difference.

Genomic DNA templated the TCR beta VDJ and CDR3 profiling. TCRdb used MiXCR to reprocess the reads, holding one entry per CDR3 protein. The profile shows approximately 130,000 distinct CDR3 sequences, around 41% of them singletons. At least ten counts were recorded for this clonotype. The antigen is undetermined. Sequencing was performed on sorted CD4+, CD8+, or CD8+CD57+ T cells (not recorded which) from PBMCs. This receptor was obtained from a human donor in good health, serving as a control. The chain combines TRBV4-1 with TRBJ1-5, with D uncertain. The CDR3 loop reads CASSLRIEEPQHF. The CDR3 DNA is TGCGCCAGCAGCCTCCGAATAGAGGAGCCCCAGCATTTT.